This T cell receptor (beta chain) was obtained from a study of blood T cells in healthy people across ages. Findings and limits, study-wide: Roughly linearly, TCR beta diversity per million T cells fell as age increased. Relative to aged donors, long-lived donors carried more naive CD4+ cells and displayed higher diversity. Expanded clonotype shifts may have been confounded, as the donors had an unknown CMV status.

A second PCR of about 6 to 12 cycles used a sample-barcoded 5' primer and a J-beta primer mix. Via MiXCR, TCRdb re-called the 5' RACE reads, giving one row per CDR3 protein. The sample shows nearly 800,000 distinct CDR3 sequences, just under 25% of them seen only once. This clonotype turned up a few times. Its matching antigen is unknown. These data also formed part of another study, on T cells of mothers and their children.

Sequencing was performed on blood. The clonotype originates from a boy between 10 and 17 years old in good health.

Here the CDR3 DNA reads TGTGCCAGCAGCTTTGGGGCAGGAGAGACATTCTTT. Translation gives CASSFGAGETFF. The chain combines TRBV5-6 with TRBJ1-1; possible D gene TRBD1, 5 bases. The germline gives CDR1 SGHDT, CDR2 YYEEEE. The germline V and J ends were trimmed by 2 bases and 14 bases, with 16 bases remaining between them. This CDR3 comprises 12 residues.